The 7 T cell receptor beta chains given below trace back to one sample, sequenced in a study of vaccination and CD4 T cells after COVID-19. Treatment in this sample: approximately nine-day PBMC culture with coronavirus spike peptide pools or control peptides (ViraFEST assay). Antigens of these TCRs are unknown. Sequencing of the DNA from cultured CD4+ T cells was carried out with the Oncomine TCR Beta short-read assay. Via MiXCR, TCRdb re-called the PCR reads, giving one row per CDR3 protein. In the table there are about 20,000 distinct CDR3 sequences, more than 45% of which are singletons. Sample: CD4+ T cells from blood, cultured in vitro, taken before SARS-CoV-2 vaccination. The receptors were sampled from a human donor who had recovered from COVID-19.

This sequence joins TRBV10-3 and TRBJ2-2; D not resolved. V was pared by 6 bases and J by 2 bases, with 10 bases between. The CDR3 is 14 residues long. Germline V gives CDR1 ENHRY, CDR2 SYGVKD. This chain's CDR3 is CAIRGRTNTGELFF. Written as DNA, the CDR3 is TGTGCCATCAGAGGCAGAACTAACACCGGGGAGCTGTTTTTT.

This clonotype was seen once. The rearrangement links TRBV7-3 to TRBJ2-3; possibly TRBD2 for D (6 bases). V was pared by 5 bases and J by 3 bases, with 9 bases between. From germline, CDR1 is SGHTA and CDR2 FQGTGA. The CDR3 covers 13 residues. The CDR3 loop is CASSGLRTDTQYF. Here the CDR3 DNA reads TGTGCCAGCAGCGGACTAAGGACAGATACGCAGTATTTT.

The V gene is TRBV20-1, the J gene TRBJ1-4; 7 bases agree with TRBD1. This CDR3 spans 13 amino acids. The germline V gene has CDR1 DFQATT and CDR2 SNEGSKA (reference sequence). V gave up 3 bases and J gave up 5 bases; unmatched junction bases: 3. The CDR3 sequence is CSASDRANEKLFF. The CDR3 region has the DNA TGCAGTGCTAGTGACAGGGCAAATGAAAAACTGTTTTTT.

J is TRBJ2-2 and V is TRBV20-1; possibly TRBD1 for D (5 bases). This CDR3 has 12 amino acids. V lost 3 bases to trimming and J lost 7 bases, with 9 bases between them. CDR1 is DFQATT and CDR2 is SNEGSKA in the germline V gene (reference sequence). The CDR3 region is CSARVQVGELFF. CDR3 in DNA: TGCAGTGCTAGGGTACAGGTCGGGGAGCTGTTTTTT.

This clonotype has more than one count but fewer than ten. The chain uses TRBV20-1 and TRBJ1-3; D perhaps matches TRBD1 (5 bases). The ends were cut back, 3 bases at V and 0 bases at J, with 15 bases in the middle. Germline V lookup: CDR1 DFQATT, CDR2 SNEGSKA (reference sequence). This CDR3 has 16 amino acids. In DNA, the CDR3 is TGCAGTGCTAGTCGGGGGGGACCGATCTCTGGAAACACCATATATTTT. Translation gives CSASRGGPISGNTIYF.

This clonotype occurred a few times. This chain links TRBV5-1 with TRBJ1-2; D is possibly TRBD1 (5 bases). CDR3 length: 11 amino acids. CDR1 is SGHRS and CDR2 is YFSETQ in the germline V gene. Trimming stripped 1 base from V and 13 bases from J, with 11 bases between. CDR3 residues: CASSLNGDSTF. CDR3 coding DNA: TGCGCCAGCAGCTTGAACGGGGACTCCACCTTC.

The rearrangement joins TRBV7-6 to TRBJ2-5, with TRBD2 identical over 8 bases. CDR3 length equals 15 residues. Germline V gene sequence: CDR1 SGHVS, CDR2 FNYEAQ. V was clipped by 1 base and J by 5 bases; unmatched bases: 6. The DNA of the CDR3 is TGTGCCAGCAGCTTAGTCGGGGGGGCCGGGGAGACCCAGTACTTC. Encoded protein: CASSLVGGAGETQYF.